Given below is one T cell receptor (beta chain) in context. As yet, its antigen is unknown. This entry comes from a study of T-cell memory formation after mild COVID-19. Looking at the study overall: Clustering of TCRs was largely donor specific.

Findings of the study overall: Whether second-wave clones peaking at day 37 were SARS-CoV-2 specific went unconfirmed. Contracting CD4+ clones lay largely in CM and EM, with CD8+ ones residing in EMRA.

The authors produced TCR alpha and TCR beta cDNA libraries with sample barcodes and UMIs by 5'RACE using constant-segment primers. TCRdb fed the 5' RACE reads into MiXCR, producing one record per CDR3 protein. Of 85,000 to 130,000 distinct CDR3 sequences in the sample, roughly an eighth were seen once. Germline V CDR1 and CDR2: SEHNR, FQNEAQ (reference sequence). The trim removed 4 bases at V and 6 bases at J, leaving 3 bases unmatched. The CDR3 consists of 13 residues. This clonotype was sampled from an adult woman who had mild COVID-19 (a few samples of this study predate the infection). Cell type and time point are not known. Sequencing was done on a sample of PBMCs or a T cell subset sorted from them (not recorded which). The J gene is TRBJ1-2, the V gene TRBV7-9; 9 positions agree with TRBD1. The chain's CDR3 is CASSSTGGDGYTF. The CDR3 bases are TGTGCCAGCAGCTCGACAGGGGGGGATGGCTACACCTTC.